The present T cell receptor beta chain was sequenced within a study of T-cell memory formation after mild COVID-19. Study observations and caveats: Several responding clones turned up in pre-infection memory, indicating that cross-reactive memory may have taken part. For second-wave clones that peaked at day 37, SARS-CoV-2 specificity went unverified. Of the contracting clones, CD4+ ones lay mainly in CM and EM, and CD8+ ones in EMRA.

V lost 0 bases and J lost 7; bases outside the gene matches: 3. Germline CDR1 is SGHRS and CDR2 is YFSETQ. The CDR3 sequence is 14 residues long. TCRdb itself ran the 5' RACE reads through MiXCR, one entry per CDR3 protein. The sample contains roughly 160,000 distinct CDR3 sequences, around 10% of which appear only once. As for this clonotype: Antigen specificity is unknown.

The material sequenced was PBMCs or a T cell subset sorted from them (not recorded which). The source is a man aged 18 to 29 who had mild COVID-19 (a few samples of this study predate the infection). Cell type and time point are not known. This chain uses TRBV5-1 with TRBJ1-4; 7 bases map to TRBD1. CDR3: CASSLGGQLEKLFF. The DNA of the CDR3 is TGCGCCAGCAGCTTGGGGGGACAGCTTGAAAAACTGTTTTTT.